This TCR beta chain stems from a study of blood T cell repertoires in COVID-19. Looking at the study overall: The study drew acute and convalescent COVID-19 samples from the United States, Italy and Spain. T cells, B-cell-depleted T cells, or PBMCs supplied cDNA or gDNA.

Clones were read by immunoSEQ multiplex PCR, and TCRdb kept only the in-frame ones, dropping some. The sample records about 150,000 clones, roughly 78% being singletons. Germline V lookup: CDR1 MDHEN, CDR2 SYDVKM. This CDR3 is built from 14 residues. Trimming left V 8 bases short and J 1 base short, with 11 bases between. Symptom resolution, clearance, or two negative PCRs marked donors in Cohort 3 as recovered. The TCR originated in a woman in her forties or fifties who had recovered from COVID-19. The source material was PBMCs or T cells enriched from blood (not recorded which). The chain is built from TRBV28 and TRBJ2-2; D is uncertain. DNA of the CDR3: TGTGCCAGCTTGCAGTACGAGAACACCGGGGAGCTGTTTTTT. Translating it yields CASLQYENTGELFF.